This is a list of T cell receptor beta chains from one sample in a study of T-cell memory formation after mild COVID-19. TCRdb reprocessed the 5' RACE reads via MiXCR and lists one record per CDR3 protein. Seen here are hundreds of thousands of distinct CDR3 sequences, roughly 20% observed once, and the top ten hold approximately 8.4%. The specimen sequenced was PBMCs or a T cell subset sorted from them (not recorded which). The receptors shown here come from an adult woman who had mild COVID-19 (a few samples of this study predate the infection). Cell type and time point are not known. Both conserved end residues are part of each CDR3. Each record gives: V gene, D gene, J gene, clone size, CDR3 DNA, CDR3 protein. The D gene is left open where the match is weak. The listing skips clone size in some rows; elsewhere it reads once, few, many or a size class.

V: TRBV7-3
D: TRBD2
J: TRBJ2-2
size: few
DNA: TGTGCCAGCAGCTTAATGGGTAGCGGGACGCCCGGGGAGCTGTTTTTT
CDR3: CASSLMGSGTPGELFF

V: TRBV12-3/TRBV12-4
D: -
J: TRBJ1-1
size: -
DNA: TGTGCCAGCAGCGCATACGGGGGCGCAGGCACTGAAGCTTTCTTT
CDR3: CASSAYGGAGTEAFF

V: TRBV5-4
D: -
J: TRBJ1-1
size: -
DNA: TGTGCCAGCAGCTTGGCCGCGGGGGAGAACACTGAAGCTTTCTTT
CDR3: CASSLAAGENTEAFF

V: TRBV7-9
D: -
J: TRBJ2-1
size: few
DNA: TGTGCCAGCAGCATAGATGAAGCTAGCCAGTTCTTC
CDR3: CASSIDEASQFF

V: TRBV13
D: TRBD1
J: TRBJ1-2
size: -
DNA: TGTGCCAGCGGAGGGGGCGAAACTGGGGTGAATTGGGGCTACACCTTC
CDR3: CASGGGETGVNWGYTF

V: TRBV27
D: -
J: TRBJ2-7
size: -
DNA: TGTGCCAGCAGTCCACGACGAGGGTCCTACGAGCAGTACTTC
CDR3: CASSPRRGSYEQYF

V: TRBV5-1
D: TRBD1
J: TRBJ2-7
size: -
DNA: TGCGCCAGCACCCCCCGGACAGGGAGCCCCTACGAGCAGTACTTC
CDR3: CASTPRTGSPYEQYF

V: TRBV7-2
D: -
J: TRBJ1-2
size: few
DNA: TGTGCCAGCAGCTTAGTGGAGGGATCGTCATCTGGCTACACCTTC
CDR3: CASSLVEGSSSGYTF

V: TRBV9
D: -
J: TRBJ2-3
size: -
DNA: TGTGCCAGCAGCGAGGGTAGTGCCCCCACCACAGATACGCAGTATTTT
CDR3: CASSEGSAPTTDTQYF

V: TRBV7-2
D: TRBD2
J: TRBJ2-1
size: few
DNA: TGTGCCAGCAGCTTAGCGCTAGCGGGAGCCTTGGATGAGCAGTTCTTC
CDR3: CASSLALAGALDEQFF

V: TRBV29-1
D: -
J: TRBJ2-7
size: many
DNA: TGCAGCGTTGAAGTCGGGCAGTTCCAATCCTACGAGCAGTACTTC
CDR3: CSVEVGQFQSYEQYF

V: TRBV30
D: -
J: TRBJ1-1
size: -
DNA: TGTGCCTGGTCGCCAGGCCCGAACACTGAAGCTTTCTTT
CDR3: CAWSPGPNTEAFF

V: TRBV30
D: TRBD2
J: TRBJ2-7
size: -
DNA: TGTGCCTGGAGTGGGAGTCCTAGCGGGGGGAGAGGCGAGCAGTACTTC
CDR3: CAWSGSPSGGRGEQYF

V: TRBV6-1
D: -
J: TRBJ1-2
size: -
DNA: TGTGCCTCTATGGGGGAGATTTCTAACTATGGCTACACCTTC
CDR3: CASMGEISNYGYTF

V: TRBV4-2
D: TRBD1
J: TRBJ1-6
size: few
DNA: TGTGCCAGCAGCCAAATGGACAGGGATGAGGGACCCCTCCACTTT
CDR3: CASSQMDRDEGPLHF

V: TRBV24-1
D: -
J: TRBJ1-5
size: -
DNA: TGTGCCACCAGTGATTCGGCGCAGCCCAATCAGCCCCAGCATTTT
CDR3: CATSDSAQPNQPQHF

V: TRBV6-5
D: TRBD1
J: TRBJ1-1
size: few
DNA: TGTGCCAGCAGAACTGCAGGGGGCTGGGCTTTCTTT
CDR3: CASRTAGGWAFF

V: TRBV7-2
D: TRBD1
J: TRBJ2-3
size: -
DNA: TGTGCCAGCAGCTCGTTTGGACAGGGTCAATATACGCAGTATTTT
CDR3: CASSSFGQGQYTQYF

V: TRBV4-1
D: -
J: TRBJ2-3
size: -
DNA: TGCGCCAGCAGCCAACCCTTAGGGGCTAGCGTCTCAGATACGCAGTATTTT
CDR3: CASSQPLGASVSDTQYF

V: TRBV7-9
D: -
J: TRBJ2-3
size: -
DNA: TGTGCCAGCACCCCACCCCCGGCGAGCACAGATACGCAGTATTTT
CDR3: CASTPPPASTDTQYF

V: TRBV7-9
D: TRBD1
J: TRBJ2-4
size: -
DNA: TGTGCCAGCAGCTCCGGGACAGTTTATCGGGGCATTCAGTACTTC
CDR3: CASSSGTVYRGIQYF

V: TRBV9
D: -
J: TRBJ2-7
size: few
DNA: TGTGCCAGCAGCGCCCCGGGAGCAGACTACGAGCAGTACTTC
CDR3: CASSAPGADYEQYF

V: TRBV7-8
D: -
J: TRBJ1-2
size: -
DNA: TGTGCCAGCAGCTTAGCTAATGGGGGTATCCGATTGGGCTACACCTTC
CDR3: CASSLANGGIRLGYTF

V: TRBV5-4
D: -
J: TRBJ2-7
size: -
DNA: TGTGCCAGCAGCGTACCGGGATCACCCTACGAGCAGTACTTC
CDR3: CASSVPGSPYEQYF

V: TRBV6-1
D: TRBD2
J: TRBJ2-1
size: few
DNA: TGTGCCAGCAGTCTAGCGGGAGGGCCCAACAATGAGCAGTTCTTC
CDR3: CASSLAGGPNNEQFF

V: TRBV5-6
D: TRBD2
J: TRBJ2-3
size: few
DNA: TGTGCCAGCAGCGAACGGGAGGTAGCGGGCACAGATACGCAGTATTTT
CDR3: CASSEREVAGTDTQYF

V: TRBV20-1
D: -
J: TRBJ2-7
size: -
DNA: TGCAGTGCTAGAGCGGATACAGCATACTACGAGCAGTACTTC
CDR3: CSARADTAYYEQYF

V: TRBV6-5
D: -
J: TRBJ1-1
size: many
DNA: TGTGCCAGCAGCACGAACACTGAAGCTTTCTTT
CDR3: CASSTNTEAFF

V: TRBV18
D: TRBD1
J: TRBJ1-2
size: -
DNA: TGTGCCAGCTCTCTTACTCTCCTTCCGGGACAGACTACCTATGGCTACACCTTC
CDR3: CASSLTLLPGQTTYGYTF

V: TRBV12-3/TRBV12-4
D: -
J: TRBJ2-1
size: few
DNA: TGTGCCAGCAGTTACGGGTACGGCTCCTACAATGAGCAGTTCTTC
CDR3: CASSYGYGSYNEQFF

V: TRBV19
D: TRBD2
J: TRBJ2-5
size: few
DNA: TGTGCCAGTAGTATAGAGTTTTTGCCAGCGGGGGGACAAGAGACCCAGTACTTC
CDR3: CASSIEFLPAGGQETQYF

V: TRBV25-1
D: -
J: TRBJ2-3
size: -
DNA: TGTGCCACCGGGGATACAATCACAGATACGCAGTATTTT
CDR3: CATGDTITDTQYF

V: TRBV27
D: -
J: TRBJ1-6
size: -
DNA: TGTGCCAGCAGTTCCCAAGGTCAAACAGGATCACCCCTCCACTTT
CDR3: CASSSQGQTGSPLHF

V: TRBV29-1
D: TRBD2
J: TRBJ2-1
size: -
DNA: TGCAGCGTTGAGGCACTAGCGGGAGGACCCAATGAGCAGTTCTTC
CDR3: CSVEALAGGPNEQFF

V: TRBV11-1
D: -
J: TRBJ2-5
size: few
DNA: TGTGCCAGCAGCTTATCCGTGCGACAAGAGACCCAGTACTTC
CDR3: CASSLSVRQETQYF

V: TRBV6-5
D: TRBD1
J: TRBJ1-5
size: -
DNA: TGTGCCAGCAGTTCACCGGGACAGGGGATGAGCAATCAGCCCCAGCATTTT
CDR3: CASSSPGQGMSNQPQHF

V: TRBV30
D: -
J: TRBJ2-5
size: -
DNA: TGTGCCTGGAGTTGGGGGGCCGGAGAGACCCAGTACTTC
CDR3: CAWSWGAGETQYF

V: TRBV2
D: -
J: TRBJ2-7
size: few
DNA: TGTGCCAGCAGACCTAGACAGCGATCCTACGAGCAGTACTTC
CDR3: CASRPRQRSYEQYF

V: TRBV4-1
D: -
J: TRBJ1-2
size: few
DNA: TGCGCCAGCAGCCAGGGGATAGGGCGCTATGGCTACACCTTC
CDR3: CASSQGIGRYGYTF

V: TRBV5-1
D: -
J: TRBJ2-5
size: -
DNA: TGCGCCAGCAGCTTGGAGGGTTACCAAGAGACCCAGTACTTC
CDR3: CASSLEGYQETQYF

V: TRBV7-8
D: TRBD1
J: TRBJ1-1
size: -
DNA: TGTGCCAGCAGCGCGGACAGGCTGAACACTGAAGCTTTCTTT
CDR3: CASSADRLNTEAFF

V: TRBV10-3
D: -
J: TRBJ2-3
size: -
DNA: TGTGCCATCACAGCAGGGATGACAGATACGCAGTATTTT
CDR3: CAITAGMTDTQYF

V: TRBV19
D: -
J: TRBJ1-5
size: few
DNA: TGTGCCAGTAGTCCCCGGGGAGGGGTATCAAATCAGCCCCAGCATTTT
CDR3: CASSPRGGVSNQPQHF

V: TRBV13
D: TRBD1
J: TRBJ2-7
size: -
DNA: TGTGCCAGCAGCACCTTCCAGGGGGTCTCCGAGCAGTACTTC
CDR3: CASSTFQGVSEQYF

V: TRBV7-9
D: -
J: TRBJ1-3
size: many
DNA: TGTGCCAGCAGTTTGAGTAGGGGCCTCTCTGGAAACACCATATATTTT
CDR3: CASSLSRGLSGNTIYF

V: TRBV12-5
D: TRBD1
J: TRBJ1-2
size: few
DNA: TGTGCTAGTGGTTTTGAAGGCAGGGGGGACTATGGCTACACCTTC
CDR3: CASGFEGRGDYGYTF

V: TRBV18
D: -
J: TRBJ1-1
size: -
DNA: TGTGCCAGCTCACCGAGGAGGGACACTGAAGCTTTCTTT
CDR3: CASSPRRDTEAFF

V: TRBV24-1
D: -
J: TRBJ2-7
size: few
DNA: TGTGCCACCAGTGACCCCCATGATGGGGGATCCTACGAGCAGTACTTC
CDR3: CATSDPHDGGSYEQYF

V: TRBV18
D: -
J: TRBJ2-5
size: few
DNA: TGTGCCAGCTCACCACCACTAGAAGAGACCCAGTACTTC
CDR3: CASSPPLEETQYF

V: TRBV7-2
D: -
J: TRBJ2-7
size: few
DNA: TGTGCCAGCAGCTTAGAGTATGCAACCTACGAGCAGTACTTC
CDR3: CASSLEYATYEQYF

V: TRBV7-7
D: TRBD1
J: TRBJ2-1
size: -
DNA: TGTGCCAGCAGCTTGGGGGACAGCCGCGGTGAGCAGTTCTTC
CDR3: CASSLGDSRGEQFF

V: TRBV7-8
D: TRBD2
J: TRBJ2-5
size: -
DNA: TGTGCCAGCAGCCGGGGGAAGACAGCGGGGGGGCCTGAGACCCAGTACTTC
CDR3: CASSRGKTAGGPETQYF